The rows below give T cell receptor beta chains drawn from one sample of a study of OX40 agonist ivuxolimab in advanced cancers. Libraries were prepared by immunoSEQ multiplex PCR; TCRdb keeps only in-frame clonotypes and omits some of them. The table shows some 58,000 clones, with roughly 91% occurring only once. The source was CD4+ or CD8+ T cells sorted from blood, collected in a trial of the OX40 agonist ivuxolimab. All receptors derive from an adult with an advanced solid tumor such as melanoma, head and neck, liver or kidney cancer. The CDR3 runs from the conserved cysteine through the conserved F or W. A D gene is named only where the DNA matches it firmly. The size of a clone is reported for some rows only, either as once, few or many, or as a class for expanded clones.

J | length | size | D | V | DNA | CDR3
TRBJ2-7 | 11 | . | TRBD1 | TRBV2 | TGTGCCAGCGACAGGGGTTACGAGCAGTACTTC | CASDRGYEQYF
TRBJ2-3 | 15 | few | TRBD1 | TRBV5-1 | TGCGCCAGCATAGAAACAGGGGTGATAACAGATACGCAGTATTTT | CASIETGVITDTQYF
TRBJ2-5 | 17 | . | TRBD2 | TRBV7-2 | TGTGCCAGCAGCTTAGCGCCAAGGACTAGCGGCCAAGAGACCCAGTACTTC | CASSLAPRTSGQETQYF
TRBJ2-2 | 13 | . | . | TRBV30 | TGTGCCTGCTCTATGGTTCGGGCCGGGGAGCTGTTTTTT | CACSMVRAGELFF
TRBJ2-2 | 14 | few | . | TRBV6-1 | TGTGCCAGCAGTGAACCGACTAGTCCGGGGGAGCTGTTTTTT | CASSEPTSPGELFF
TRBJ1-1 | 13 | . | . | TRBV6-6 | TGTGCCAGCAGTTACTCTGCGAACACTGAAGCTTTCTTT | CASSYSANTEAFF
TRBJ1-5 | 13 | . | . | TRBV19 | TGTGCCAGTAGTATTCGAGGTAATCAGCCCCAGCATTTT | CASSIRGNQPQHF
TRBJ2-5 | 15 | . | TRBD1 | TRBV10-3 | TGTGCCATCAGGGGGGACAGGGAAGGGATAGAGACCCAGTACTTC | CAIRGDREGIETQYF
TRBJ2-2 | 11 | few | . | TRBV11-3 | TGTGCCAGCAGGGGGACCGGGGAGCTGTTTTTT | CASRGTGELFF
TRBJ2-1 | 16 | . | TRBD1 | TRBV6-5 | TGTGCCAGCAGTTCCGTGACAGGGGGGGGCTACAATGAGCAGTTCTTC | CASSSVTGGGYNEQFF
TRBJ2-7 | 12 | . | . | TRBV5-8 | TGTGCCAGCAGCCGCATTCAGACAGGGCAGTACTTC | CASSRIQTGQYF
TRBJ2-7 | 15 | . | TRBD2 | TRBV10-1 | TGCGCCAGCAGTGAGGCCGGCGGGGGGCCTCGCGAGCAGTACTTC | CASSEAGGGPREQYF
TRBJ1-2 | 8 | . | . | TRBV29-1 | TGCAGCGTTGAGGATTGGACCTTC | CSVEDWTF
TRBJ1-1 | 14 | . | . | TRBV5-1 | TGCGCCAGCAGCTTGCAGGGGTTTGGCACTGAAGCTTTCTTT | CASSLQGFGTEAFF
TRBJ2-7 | 15 | . | TRBD1 | TRBV27 | TGTGCCAGCAGTTTGGGGGACAGGCCGGTCTACGAGCAGTACTTC | CASSLGDRPVYEQYF
TRBJ2-3 | 15 | . | . | TRBV7-8 | TGTGCCAGCAGCCCTCCGGGAACAAAGACAGATACGCAGTATTTT | CASSPPGTKTDTQYF
TRBJ1-1 | 12 | . | . | TRBV9 | TGTGCCAGCTCCACCATGAACACTGAAGCTTTCTTT | CASSTMNTEAFF
TRBJ2-7 | 13 | . | TRBD1 | TRBV6-5 | TGTGCCAGCAGCACAGGGGCAGCCTACGAGCAGTACTTC | CASSTGAAYEQYF
TRBJ2-1 | 16 | . | TRBD2 | TRBV9 | TGTGCCAGCAGCGTAGGGGGCGGGAGCGCCTACAATGAGCAGTTCTTC | CASSVGGGSAYNEQFF
TRBJ1-2 | 13 | . | . | TRBV28 | TGTGCCAGCACCTCGAACAGGGTACCGGGCTACACCTTC | CASTSNRVPGYTF
TRBJ1-1 | 14 | . | . | TRBV6-4 | TGTGCCAGCAGAAAGGAGGAGGGGTGGACTGAAGCTTTCTTT | CASRKEEGWTEAFF
TRBJ1-2 | 13 | . | . | TRBV2 | TGTGCCAGCAGCCGGTCAGGGGCCGGGGGCTACACCTTC | CASSRSGAGGYTF
TRBJ1-2 | 16 | . | . | TRBV4-1 | TGCGCCAGCAGCCAAGGCGGTGGGGGGCAGGACTATGGCTACACCTTC | CASSQGGGGQDYGYTF
TRBJ2-7 | 13 | few | . | TRBV11-2 | TGTGCCAGCAGCTTCACGGGGATTATCGAGCAGTACTTC | CASSFTGIIEQYF
TRBJ1-4 | 12 | . | . | TRBV29-1 | TGCAGCGTTGGGGCAACTAATGAAAAACTGTTTTTT | CSVGATNEKLFF